These 11 T cell receptor beta chains were all obtained from the same sample, sequenced in a study of cytomegalovirus exposure and HLA in healthy donors. Primers included in the PCR were 60 Vbeta and 13 Jbeta primers. TCRdb keeps only in-frame clones here, not all; method: immunoSEQ multiplex PCR. This table has 110,000 to 150,000 clones, more than 70% appearing once. Sequences were obtained from PBMCs. Receptors were obtained from a woman between 35 and 50 years old in good health and CMV-seronegative.

In regard to this clone: At the DNA level, this CDR3 is encoded by other sequences in the same sample as well. The chain carries TRBV19 and TRBJ1-3; no clear D gene. The germline gives CDR1 LNHDA, CDR2 SQIVND (reference sequence). This CDR3 spans 14 amino acids. Trimming shortened V by 0 bases and J by 0 bases, and 3 bases separated the two germline ends. DNA for the CDR3: TGTGCCAGTAGTATAGACAGCTCTGGAAACACCATATATTTT. It is translated as CASSIDSSGNTIYF.

Written as DNA, the CDR3 is TGTGCCAGCAGCACAATCCTTTCGACAGGGTCCTACGAGCAGTACTTC. Protein: CASSTILSTGSYEQYF. The chain couples TRBV7-9 to TRBJ2-7, with 7 bases lining up with TRBD1. This CDR3 contains 16 residues. Germline trimming cut 5 bases from V and 1 base from J; bases unmatched to any gene: 11. The germline CDR1 and CDR2 sequences are SEHNR and FQNEAQ (reference sequence).

The CDR3 is CASSQGVTDTQYF. In DNA, the CDR3 is TGTGCCAGCAGCCAAGGGGTCACAGATACGCAGTATTTT. This rearrangement joins TRBV7-6 to TRBJ2-3, with a weak D call TRBD1 (5 bases). Germline V gene sequence: CDR1 SGHVS, CDR2 FNYEAQ. CDR3 length: 13 residues. V was cut by 5 bases and J by 2 bases, with 8 bases left in between.

The chain recombines TRBV5-1 with TRBJ2-1, with D maybe TRBD2 (6 bases). V was shortened by 5 bases and J by 7 bases, with 19 bases between the two germline ends. CDR3 length: 15 residues. Germline CDR1 is SGHRS and CDR2 is YFSETQ. The CDR3 protein is CASRSGGNGWNEQFF. The CDR3 nucleotides are TGCGCCAGCAGAAGTGGGGGGAATGGATGGAATGAGCAGTTCTTC.

This clone was seen a few times. The chain employs TRBV7-9 and TRBJ1-1, with a tentative D call TRBD1 (5 bases). V lost 1 base and J lost 11, with 14 bases in between. Germline lookup yields CDR1 SEHNR and CDR2 FQNEAQ (reference sequence). CDR3 length: 13 residues. CDR3 sequence: CASSLDGGGDAFF. DNA for the CDR3: TGTGCCAGCAGCTTAGATGGGGGAGGGGACGCTTTCTTT.

This clone was seen only a few times. The CDR3 nucleotides are TGCAGCGCCGAAGGGGGGGCGGCGGGCTACACCTTC. Encoded protein: CSAEGGAAGYTF. The V call is TRBV29-1, the J call TRBJ1-2; D is perhaps TRBD1 (6 bases). In germline, CDR1 is SQVTM, CDR2 ANQGSEA. Trimming left V 7 bases short and J 8 bases short, with 17 bases between. CDR3 size: 12 residues.

V gene TRBV13 combines with J gene TRBJ2-7; 8 positions match TRBD2. The CDR3 consists of 13 residues. Per germline, CDR1 PRHDT and CDR2 FYEKMQ (reference sequence). The V gene end was trimmed by 11 bases and the J gene end by 0 bases; junction bases not matched to a gene: 6. This chain's CDR3 is CASSGSYSYEQYF. CDR3 nucleotides: TGTGCCTCCAGCGGGAGCTACTCCTACGAGCAGTACTTC.

The chain employs TRBV7-8 and TRBJ1-5; 8 positions match TRBD1. V lost 5 bases, J lost 7 bases, and 10 bases stayed unmatched. The CDR3 contains 15 residues. CDR1 SGHVS and CDR2 FQNEAQ come from the germline V gene. As DNA, the CDR3 is TGTGCCAGCAGCCCGGACAGGGTGGGAGGACAGCCCCAGCATTTT. Its translation is CASSPDRVGGQPQHF.

Regarding this clone: One end of the junction does not line up with germline, which may come from a read error. V gene TRBV6-1 combines with J gene TRBJ2-5; weak D call: TRBD2 (6 bases). This CDR3 has 12 amino acids. Germline values: CDR1 MNHNS, CDR2 SASEGT. The CDR3 region is CASSDRGTEVDF. Written as DNA, the CDR3 is TGTGCCAGCAGTGACCGGGGGACCGAGGTGGACTTC.

This rearrangement joins TRBV5-6 to TRBJ2-7; 9 nucleotides match TRBD1. The CDR3 extends over 15 amino acids. The ends lost 4 bases at V and 4 bases at J; junction bases unmatched: 9. Per the germline V gene, CDR1 is SGHDT and CDR2 is YYEEEE. DNA of the CDR3: TGTGCCAGCAGCCCCGGACAGGGGAATTGGTACGAGCAGTACTTC. Encoded protein: CASSPGQGNWYEQYF. Drawing the rest from reference TRBV5-6 and TRBJ2-7, the complete variable domain is DAGVTQSPTHLIKTRGQQVTLRCSPKSGHDTVSWYQQALGQGPQFIFQYYEEEERQRGNFPDRFSGHQFPNYSSELNVNALLLGDSALYLCASSPGQGNWYEQYFGPGTRLTVT.

The V call is TRBV6-5, the J call TRBJ1-2, with 8 bases aligning to TRBD1. CDR1 and CDR2 (germline): MNHEY, SVGAGI. The CDR3 totals 16 residues. The ends lost 0 bases at V and 4 bases at J; junction bases unmatched: 7. The DNA for the CDR3 is TGTGCCAGCAGTTACTCGAAACAGGGGGTGAGCTATGGCTACACCTTC. It yields the protein CASSYSKQGVSYGYTF.